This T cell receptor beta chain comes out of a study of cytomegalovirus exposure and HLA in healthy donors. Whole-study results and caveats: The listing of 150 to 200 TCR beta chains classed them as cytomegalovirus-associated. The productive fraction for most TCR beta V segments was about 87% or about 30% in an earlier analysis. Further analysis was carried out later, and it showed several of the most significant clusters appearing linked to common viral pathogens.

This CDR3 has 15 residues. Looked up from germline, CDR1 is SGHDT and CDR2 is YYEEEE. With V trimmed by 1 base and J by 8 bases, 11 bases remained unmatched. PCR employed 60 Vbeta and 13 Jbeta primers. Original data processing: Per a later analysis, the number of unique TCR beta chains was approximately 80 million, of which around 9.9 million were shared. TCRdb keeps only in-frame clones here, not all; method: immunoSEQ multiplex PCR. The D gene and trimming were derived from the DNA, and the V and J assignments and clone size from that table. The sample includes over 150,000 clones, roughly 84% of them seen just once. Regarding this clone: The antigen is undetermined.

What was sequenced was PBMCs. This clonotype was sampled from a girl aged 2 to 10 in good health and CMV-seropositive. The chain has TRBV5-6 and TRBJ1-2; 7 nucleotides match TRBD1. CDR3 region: CASSLPGQILMGYTF. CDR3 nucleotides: TGTGCCAGCAGCTTGCCGGGACAGATATTAATGGGCTACACCTTC.